Given below is one TCR beta chain in context. Its antigen remains unidentified. Using immunoSEQ multiplex PCR, the repertoire was profiled, and TCRdb retains in-frame clones only, with some absent. The sample shows fewer than 120,000 clones, more than 90% of them seen only once. This record belongs to a study of siplizumab effects on memory and regulatory T cells. Regarding the study as a whole: Researchers could not give a naive or memory phenotype to roughly 75-97% of proliferating CD4+ or CD8+ clones. Apparently more diverse than memory cells, naive T cells also seemed major alloresponse contributors.

V was clipped by 0 bases and J by 5 bases, with 18 bases between them. Germline lookup yields CDR1 SGHRS and CDR2 YFSETQ. The CDR3 has 16 residues. The rearrangement links TRBV5-1 to TRBJ2-7; tentatively, D is TRBD1 (5 bases). Sequencing used CD4+ T cells sorted from blood. This TCR was sampled from a human donor in good health. The CDR3: CASSLEGRGRVDEQYF. The CDR3 nucleotides read TGCGCCAGCAGCTTGGAAGGTCGTGGCAGGGTCGACGAGCAGTACTTC.